The 3 T cell receptor beta chains presented below share a single source sample, sequenced in a study of T cells in Graves' hyperthyroidism and ophthalmopathy. RNA transcripts were the template for amplifying TCR beta CDR3 regions. The HTBI set primed first-round TCR CDR3 RT-PCR. TCRdb processed the multiplex PCR reads anew with MiXCR; each CDR3 protein has one entry. The sample shows 280,000 or so distinct CDR3 sequences, 25% of them seen only once. The sequencing sample was made of blood. The receptors here all came from a man in his forties with Graves' hyperthyroidism that later progressed to Graves' ophthalmopathy.

This clonotype occurred many times. The V gene is TRBV12-3 or TRBV12-4, the J gene TRBJ1-2; perhaps TRBD1 as D (6 bases). This CDR3 has 12 residues. Trimming removed 4 bases at V and 8 bases at J, with 11 bases between. The CDR3 bases are TGTGCCAGCAGTTACTGGGGGGGCGGCTACACCTTC. Protein: CASSYWGGGYTF.

This clonotype occurred many times. The V and J genes are TRBV2 and TRBJ1-2; D is uncertain. The CDR3 loop spans 14 amino acids. Germline loops: CDR1 SNHLY, CDR2 FYNNEI. V lost 7 bases and J lost 4, with 16 bases in between. The CDR3 sequence: CASNLSDKLYGYTF. CDR3 bases: TGTGCCAGCAATCTTTCTGACAAACTCTATGGCTACACCTTC.

In its sample, this clonotype was seen many times. This chain uses TRBV28 with TRBJ1-2; tentatively, D is TRBD1 (5 bases). The germline V and J ends were trimmed by 7 bases and 2 bases, with 20 bases remaining between them. Germline CDR1 is MDHEN and CDR2 is SYDVKM. This CDR3 is 16 amino acids long. CDR3 nucleotide sequence: TGTGCCAGCATCGGGAGACAACTAAGGGGAAACTATGGCTACACCTTC. Its translation: CASIGRQLRGNYGYTF.